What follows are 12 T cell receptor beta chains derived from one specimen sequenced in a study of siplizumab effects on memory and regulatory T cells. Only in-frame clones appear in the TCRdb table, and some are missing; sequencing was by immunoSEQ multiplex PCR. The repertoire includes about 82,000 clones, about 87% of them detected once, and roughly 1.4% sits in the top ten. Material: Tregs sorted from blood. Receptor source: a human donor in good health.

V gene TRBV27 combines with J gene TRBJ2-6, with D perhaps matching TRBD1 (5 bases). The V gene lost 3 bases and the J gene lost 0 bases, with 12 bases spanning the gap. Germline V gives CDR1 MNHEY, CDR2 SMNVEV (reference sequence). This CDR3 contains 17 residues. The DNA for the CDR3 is TGTGCCAGCAGTTTCGGACAAATTCCCTCTGGGGCCAACGTCCTGACTTTC. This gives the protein CASSFGQIPSGANVLTF.

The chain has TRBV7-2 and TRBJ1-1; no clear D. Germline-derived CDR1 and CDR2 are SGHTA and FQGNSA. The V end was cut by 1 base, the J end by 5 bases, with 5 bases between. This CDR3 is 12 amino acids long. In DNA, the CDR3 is TGTGCCAGCAGCTTAGGGTGGACTGAAGCTTTCTTT. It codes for CASSLGWTEAFF.

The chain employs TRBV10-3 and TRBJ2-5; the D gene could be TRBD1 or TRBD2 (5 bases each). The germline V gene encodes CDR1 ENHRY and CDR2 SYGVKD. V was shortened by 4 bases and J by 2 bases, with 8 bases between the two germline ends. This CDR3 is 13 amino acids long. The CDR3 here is CAISGGTQETQYF. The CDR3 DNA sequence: TGTGCCATCAGTGGAGGGACGCAAGAGACCCAGTACTTC.

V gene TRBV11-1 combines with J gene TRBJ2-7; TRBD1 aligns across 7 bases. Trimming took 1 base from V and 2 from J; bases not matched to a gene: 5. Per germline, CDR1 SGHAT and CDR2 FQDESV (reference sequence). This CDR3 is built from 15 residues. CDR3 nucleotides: TGTGCCAGCAGCTTAGTTGGGACAGCTACCTACGAGCAGTACTTC. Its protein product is CASSLVGTATYEQYF.

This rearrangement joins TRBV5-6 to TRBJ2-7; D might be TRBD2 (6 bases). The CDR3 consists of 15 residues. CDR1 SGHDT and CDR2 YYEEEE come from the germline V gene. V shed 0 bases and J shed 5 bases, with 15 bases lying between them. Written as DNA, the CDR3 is TGTGCCAGCAGCTTGGCCTTGTCGGGGGTAAACGAGCAGTACTTC. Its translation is CASSLALSGVNEQYF.

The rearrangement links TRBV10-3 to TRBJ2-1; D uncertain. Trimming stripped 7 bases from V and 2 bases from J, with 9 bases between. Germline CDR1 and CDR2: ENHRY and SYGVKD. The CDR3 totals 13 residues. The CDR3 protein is CAITGLPYNEQFF. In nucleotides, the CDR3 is TGTGCCATCACTGGGCTACCCTACAATGAGCAGTTCTTC.

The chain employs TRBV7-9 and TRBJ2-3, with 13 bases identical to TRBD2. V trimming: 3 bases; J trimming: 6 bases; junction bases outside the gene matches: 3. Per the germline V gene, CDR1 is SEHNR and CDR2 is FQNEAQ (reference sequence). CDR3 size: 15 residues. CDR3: CASSFTTSGGDTQYF. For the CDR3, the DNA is TGTGCCAGCAGCTTTACGACTAGCGGGGGGGATACGCAGTATTTT.

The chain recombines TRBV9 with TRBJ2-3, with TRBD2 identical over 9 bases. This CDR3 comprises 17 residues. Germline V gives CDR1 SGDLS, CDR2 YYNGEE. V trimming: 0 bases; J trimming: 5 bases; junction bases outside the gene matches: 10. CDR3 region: CASSVAGERGARDTQYF. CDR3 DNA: TGTGCCAGCAGCGTAGCGGGTGAGCGGGGGGCAAGAGATACGCAGTATTTT.

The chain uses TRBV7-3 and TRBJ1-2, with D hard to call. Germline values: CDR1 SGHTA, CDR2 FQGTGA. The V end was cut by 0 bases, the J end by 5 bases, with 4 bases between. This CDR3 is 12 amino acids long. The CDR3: CASSLTGYGYTF. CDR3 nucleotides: TGTGCCAGCAGCTTAACAGGGTATGGCTACACCTTC.

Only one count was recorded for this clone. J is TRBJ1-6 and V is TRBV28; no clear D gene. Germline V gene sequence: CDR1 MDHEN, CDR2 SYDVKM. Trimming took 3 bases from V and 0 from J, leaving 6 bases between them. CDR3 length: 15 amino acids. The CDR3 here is CASSLGSSYNSPLHF. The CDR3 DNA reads TGTGCCAGCAGTTTGGGGAGCTCCTATAATTCACCCCTCCACTTT.

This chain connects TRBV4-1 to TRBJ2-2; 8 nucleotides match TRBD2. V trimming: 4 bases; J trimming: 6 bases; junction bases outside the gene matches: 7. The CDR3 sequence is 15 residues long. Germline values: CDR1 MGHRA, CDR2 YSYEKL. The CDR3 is CASSLPGLEAGELFF. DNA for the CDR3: TGCGCCAGCAGCCTCCCGGGACTAGAGGCCGGGGAGCTGTTTTTT.

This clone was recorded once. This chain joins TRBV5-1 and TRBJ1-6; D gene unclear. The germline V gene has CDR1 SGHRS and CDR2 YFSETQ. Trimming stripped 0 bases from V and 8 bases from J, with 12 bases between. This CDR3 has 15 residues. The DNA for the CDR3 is TGCGCCAGCAGCTTGGGCGGCAGCTCCTATTCACCCCTCCACTTT. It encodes CASSLGGSSYSPLHF. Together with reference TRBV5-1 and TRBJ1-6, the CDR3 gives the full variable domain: KAGVTQTPRYLIKTRGQQVTLSCSPISGHRSVSWYQQTPGQGLQFLFEYFSETQRNKGNFPGRFSGRQFSNSRSEMNVSTLELGDSALYLCASSLGGSSYSPLHFGNGTRLTVT.